This entry lists 18 T cell receptor beta chains sequenced from one sample in a study of technical replicates of blood from several donors. Some clones are missing from TCRdb's copy, which holds only in-frame ones; the method was immunoSEQ multiplex PCR. Among 85,000 or so clones listed, 94% were seen once. The sequenced material came from T cells isolated from PBMCs. Receptors were obtained from a human donor in good health.

The rearrangement uses TRBV7-9 and TRBJ1-3, with unresolved D. V was pared by 1 base and J by 4 bases, with 11 bases between. The CDR3 sequence is 15 residues long. Germline lookup yields CDR1 SEHNR and CDR2 FQNEAQ (reference sequence). The CDR3 nucleotides are TGTGCCAGCAGCTTAGGGCTCGAGGGAGGAAACACCATATATTTT. Its translation is CASSLGLEGGNTIYF.

This clone was detected only once. The gene calls are TRBV15 and TRBJ1-2; 10 bases fit TRBD1. CDR1 and CDR2 from the germline V gene are LNHNV and YYDKDF (reference sequence). With V trimmed by 1 base and J by 4 bases, 0 bases remained unmatched. CDR3 size: 14 residues. CDR3 residues: CATSRGDRGYGYTF. The DNA of the CDR3 is TGTGCCACCAGCAGAGGGGACAGGGGCTATGGCTACACCTTC.

In its sample, this clone was seen a few times. The rearrangement links TRBV9 to TRBJ1-1; maybe TRBD1 (6 bases). Germline V gives CDR1 SGDLS, CDR2 YYNGEE. V was shortened by 3 bases and J by 6 bases, with 12 bases between the two germline ends. The CDR3 has 13 amino acids. The CDR3 coding sequence is TGTGCCAGCAGCGCCCGTACAGGGTCTGAAGCTTTCTTT. Translating it yields CASSARTGSEAFF.

The genes are TRBV11-2 and TRBJ2-5; D perhaps matches TRBD1 (5 bases). The CDR3 is made up of 18 amino acids. Trimming shortened V by 3 bases and J by 2 bases, and 22 bases separated the two germline ends. CDR1 is SGHAT, CDR2 FQNNGV, per germline. CDR3 DNA sequence: TGTGCCAGCAGCTTTAGGGGCGTTGGGGCTGGGCTTCAAGAGACCCAGTACTTC. This gives the protein CASSFRGVGAGLQETQYF.

V gene TRBV6-1 combines with J gene TRBJ1-1; D uncertain. CDR1 and CDR2 (germline): MNHNS, SASEGT. V lost 1 base to trimming and J lost 2 bases, with 5 bases between them. CDR3 length equals 13 residues. CDR3 in amino acids: CASSEGRNTEAFF. CDR3 in DNA: TGTGCCAGCAGTGAAGGCAGAAACACTGAAGCTTTCTTT.

The V gene is TRBV7-9, the J gene TRBJ1-1; TRBD1 agrees at 8 bases. The CDR3 length is 15 residues. Losses at the gene ends were 7 bases for V and 1 base for J; bases not matched to a gene: 8. Germline CDR1 reads SEHNR; CDR2 reads FQNEAQ (reference sequence). In DNA, the CDR3 is TGTGCCAGCATCGACCGGGACAGGCGGAACACTGAAGCTTTCTTT. Its protein product is CASIDRDRRNTEAFF.

The chain recombines TRBV2 with TRBJ1-2, with a possible D match to TRBD1 (5 bases). The germline V gene encodes CDR1 SNHLY and CDR2 FYNNEI. This CDR3 spans 13 amino acids. V was clipped by 10 bases and J by 8 bases, with 20 bases between them. The CDR3 DNA reads as TGTGCCAAAACGTTTGGGGGGAGCAACGGCTACACCTTC. Amino acid sequence: CAKTFGGSNGYTF.

The J gene is TRBJ2-3, the V gene TRBV5-4; 9 bases are a match to TRBD1. The V and J ends lost 7 bases and 1 base, in that order; junction bases with no gene match: 4. CDR1 SGHNT and CDR2 YYREEE come from the germline V gene (reference sequence). The CDR3 has 14 residues. The CDR3 region is CASGRDRGTDTQYF. Written as DNA, the CDR3 is TGTGCCAGCGGCCGGGACAGGGGCACAGATACGCAGTATTTT.

V usage is TRBV28 and J usage is TRBJ1-1, with a weak D call TRBD1 (5 bases). V was cut by 3 bases and J by 7 bases, with 12 bases left in between. The CDR3 is 13 residues long. Germline-derived CDR1 and CDR2 are MDHEN and SYDVKM. This CDR3 is CASSLTDRNEAFF. In nucleotides, the CDR3 is TGTGCCAGCAGTTTGACAGATAGGAATGAAGCTTTCTTT.

As DNA, the CDR3 is TGCGCCAGCAGCCAATTTGCCGTTGTAGGAGTTGCAGATACGCAGTATTTT. As protein: CASSQFAVVGVADTQYF. The chain is built from TRBV4-1 and TRBJ2-3; D uncertain. The CDR3 spans 17 residues. V lost 2 bases and J 4 bases, leaving 19 bases between the germline ends. In germline, CDR1 is MGHRA, CDR2 YSYEKL.

The CDR3: CASSQEVYYNEQFF. DNA for the CDR3: TGTGCCAGCAGCCAAGAAGTCTACTACAATGAGCAGTTCTTC. V is TRBV14 and J is TRBJ2-1; no reliable D call. The V gene lost 0 bases and the J gene lost 3 bases, with 6 bases spanning the gap. Germline V lookup: CDR1 SGHDN, CDR2 FVKESK. This CDR3 region has 14 residues.

The DNA of the CDR3 is TGTGCCTCACGACCCTACAGGGGTTCCGCCGGGGAGCTGTTTTTT. It yields the protein CASRPYRGSAGELFF. V is TRBV30 and J is TRBJ2-2, with 7 bases matching TRBD1. The CDR3 consists of 15 residues. V lost 7 bases to trimming and J lost 6 bases; unmatched junction nucleotides: 14. Germline-derived CDR1 and CDR2 are GTSNPN and SVGIG (reference sequence).

The chain uses TRBV13 and TRBJ2-7, with D possibly TRBD1 on 6 matching bases. V was pared by 5 bases and J by 2 bases, with 16 bases between. Germline V gives CDR1 PRHDT, CDR2 FYEKMQ (reference sequence). There are 15 residues in the CDR3. The CDR3 DNA reads as TGTGCCAGCAGCGTCTCCGGGACATACCCCTACGAGCAGTACTTC. This gives the protein CASSVSGTYPYEQYF.

The chain combines TRBV19 with TRBJ2-7; TRBD1 agrees at 11 bases. The CDR3 loop spans 14 amino acids. CDR1 is LNHDA and CDR2 is SQIVND in the germline V gene (reference sequence). With 4 bases clipped from V and 4 bases from J, the junction kept 3 bases outside the gene matches. CDR3 region: CASSTGQGAYEQYF. The CDR3 bases are TGTGCCAGTAGTACCGGACAGGGGGCGTACGAGCAGTACTTC.

The chain uses TRBV7-9 and TRBJ2-5; 11 nucleotides align to TRBD2. With 5 bases clipped from V and 0 bases from J, the junction kept 8 bases outside the gene matches. From germline, CDR1 is SEHNR and CDR2 FQNEAQ (reference sequence). This CDR3 is 17 amino acids long. The CDR3 region is CASSPGTSGLYQETQYF. CDR3 DNA sequence: TGTGCCAGCAGCCCCGGGACTAGCGGCCTGTACCAAGAGACCCAGTACTTC. The full variable domain, rest sourced from reference TRBV7-9 and TRBJ2-5, is DTGVSQNPRHKITKRGQNVTFRCDPISEHNRLYWYRQTLGQGPEFLTYFQNEAQLEKSRLLSDRFSAERPKGSFSTLEIQRTEQGDSAMYLCASSPGTSGLYQETQYFGPGTRLLVL.

The chain recombines TRBV9 with TRBJ2-5; 8 positions match TRBD1. Germline trimming cut 0 bases from V and 7 bases from J; bases unmatched to any gene: 8. This CDR3 is built from 15 residues. Germline assignment: CDR1 SGDLS and CDR2 YYNGEE. The CDR3 nucleotides read TGTGCCAGCAGCGTAGAACGAGGGACAGGAGGGACCCAGTACTTC. Amino acids: CASSVERGTGGTQYF.

The V call is TRBV10-2, the J call TRBJ1-1; TRBD1 matches 7 bases. The ends lost 8 bases at V and 5 bases at J; junction bases unmatched: 11. Germline values: CDR1 WSHSY, CDR2 SAAADI. The CDR3 spans 14 residues. In DNA, the CDR3 is TGCGCCAGCGGCCCTCGGGACAGTATAACTGAAGCTTTCTTT. Protein product: CASGPRDSITEAFF.

V and J are TRBV6-5 and TRBJ1-2; 8 bases line up with TRBD1. Germline V gene sequence: CDR1 MNHEY, CDR2 SVGAGI. This CDR3 contains 15 residues. The V segment lost 3 bases and the J segment 0 bases; nucleotides outside the gene matches: 3. Written as DNA, the CDR3 is TGTGCCAGCAGTTATGGACAGGGCCCTAACTATGGCTACACCTTC. It codes for CASSYGQGPNYGYTF.